A single sample gave rise to the 27 T cell receptor beta chains below, sequenced in a study of molecular identifiers for immune sequencing clone quantification. Each CDR3 protein is one row after TCRdb ran MiXCR on the PCR reads. The sample has a few hundred thousand distinct CDR3 sequences, 20% to 25% seen once. The sequenced sample consisted of naive CD8+ T cells from blood, with Jurkat cell RNA spiked in. Subset denoted: FACS-sorted CD8+CD4-CCR7+CD45RA+ naive T cells. The receptors were sampled from a human donor in good health. Some libraries in this study had Jurkat cell RNA spiked in.

DNA of the CDR3: TGTGCCAGCAGTTTAGTTGGCCGGACTAGCGGATTCACAGATACGCAGTATTTT. This gives the protein CASSLVGRTSGFTDTQYF. V is TRBV28 and J is TRBJ2-3; 10 bases are a match to TRBD2. In germline, CDR1 is MDHEN, CDR2 SYDVKM. Losses at the gene ends were 2 bases for V and 2 bases for J; bases not matched to a gene: 10. CDR3 length equals 18 residues.

This clonotype appeared many times. This rearrangement joins TRBV4-3 to TRBJ2-3; 13 bases are a match to TRBD2. CDR1 is LGHNA, CDR2 YSLEER, per germline. V shed 4 bases and J 5 bases; nucleotides not matched to a gene: 3. The CDR3 spans 15 residues. In DNA, the CDR3 is TGCGCCAGCAGCCCAGGGACTAGCGGGATAGATACGCAGTATTTT. This sequence encodes CASSPGTSGIDTQYF.

V gene TRBV4-1 combines with J gene TRBJ2-3, with 9 bases lining up with TRBD2. V dropped 1 base and J dropped 2; count of bases not matched to a gene: 7. The CDR3 totals 17 residues. Per the germline V gene, CDR1 is MGHRA and CDR2 is YSYEKL. The CDR3 DNA reads TGCGCCAGCAGCCAAGTCTTCGGCGGGGGGGCCACAGATACGCAGTATTTT. It encodes CASSQVFGGGATDTQYF.

The J gene is TRBJ1-2, the V gene TRBV4-1, with 12 bases that match TRBD1. Trimming at V came to 0 bases and at J to 4 bases, leaving 9 bases not matched to a gene. Germline V gene sequence: CDR1 MGHRA, CDR2 YSYEKL. This CDR3 is 18 amino acids long. The CDR3 sequence is CASSQELGTGGWGYGYTF. The CDR3 DNA reads as TGCGCCAGCAGCCAAGAATTGGGGACAGGGGGCTGGGGCTATGGCTACACCTTC.

Many counts were recorded for this clonotype. The chain has TRBV7-3 and TRBJ2-5; TRBD2 matches 7 bases. The germline CDR1 and CDR2 sequences are SGHTA and FQGTGA. V trimming: 2 bases; J trimming: 5 bases; junction bases outside the gene matches: 8. This CDR3 is built from 15 residues. The CDR3 region is CASSLGGSALETQYF. In DNA, the CDR3 is TGTGCCAGCAGCTTAGGCGGGAGTGCTTTGGAGACCCAGTACTTC.

To note about this clonotype: A much larger clone lies one base from this, so it may be a read error. V gene TRBV12-5 combines with J gene TRBJ2-7; D might be TRBD1 or TRBD2, each matching 5 bases. The CDR3 spans 13 residues. Per the germline V gene, CDR1 is LGHNT and CDR2 is FRNRAP. CDR3 amino acids: CASSPGPIYVQYF. The CDR3 DNA sequence: TGTGCTAGTAGCCCGGGACCCATTTACGTGCAGTACTTC.

The chain joins TRBV4-3 to TRBJ2-3; D may be TRBD2 (6 bases). The length of the CDR3 is 15 residues. V lost 4 bases and J 2 bases, leaving 13 bases between the germline ends. Germline V lookup: CDR1 LGHNA, CDR2 YSLEER. CDR3 region: CASSPGGGFTDTQYF. CDR3 sequence (DNA): TGCGCCAGCAGCCCGGGTGGGGGGTTCACAGATACGCAGTATTTT.

This clonotype was observed many times. J is TRBJ2-7 and V is TRBV7-9; perhaps TRBD2 as D (5 bases). In germline, CDR1 is SEHNR, CDR2 FQNEAQ (reference sequence). V was cut by 5 bases and J by 6 bases, with 23 bases left in between. This CDR3 has 16 residues. CDR3 residues: CASSPVTNDLRGEQYF. In DNA, the CDR3 is TGTGCCAGCAGCCCGGTAACAAACGACCTTCGGGGCGAGCAGTACTTC.

Details on this clonotype: A much larger clone differs from this one at a single base, so this may be a read error. This chain connects TRBV20-1 to TRBJ2-5; maybe TRBD2 (6 bases). The V end was cut by 0 bases, the J end by 4 bases, with 12 bases between. Looked up from germline, CDR1 is DFQATT and CDR2 is SNEGSKA (reference sequence). There are 14 residues in the CDR3. The CDR3 region is CSARDLEEGETQYF. Written as DNA, the CDR3 is TGCAGTGCTAGAGATCTCGAGGAGGGAGAGACCCAGTACTTC.

The chain carries TRBV10-2 and TRBJ2-7; 10 nucleotides align to TRBD1. This CDR3 is built from 14 residues. The V segment lost 5 bases and the J segment 7 bases; nucleotides outside the gene matches: 8. Germline assignment: CDR1 WSHSY and CDR2 SAAADI. The CDR3 sequence: CASSTGQGVKEQYF. The CDR3 nucleotides read TGCGCCAGCAGTACAGGACAGGGGGTGAAAGAGCAGTACTTC.

This clonotype was seen ten or more times. This chain connects TRBV4-2 to TRBJ1-5; a weak D match, TRBD1 (6 bases). V lost 4 bases to trimming and J lost 5 bases, with 12 bases between them. The length of the CDR3 is 14 residues. CDR1 and CDR2 (germline): LGHNA, YNFKEQ. CDR3 nucleotide sequence: TGTGCCAGCAGCCTAGACCGGACAGATCAGCCCCAGCATTTT. The encoded protein is CASSLDRTDQPQHF.

This clonotype was picked up many times. The rearrangement joins TRBV28 to TRBJ2-1; D not certain. Trimming took off 3 bases at V and 2 bases at J, with 11 bases between the two ends. CDR3 size: 15 residues. Germline CDR1 reads MDHEN; CDR2 reads SYDVKM. The CDR3 reads CASSFDQVPYNEQFF. CDR3 coding DNA: TGTGCCAGCAGTTTTGACCAGGTCCCCTACAATGAGCAGTTCTTC.

This chain connects TRBV7-8 to TRBJ1-1; 7 bases agree with TRBD1. The length of the CDR3 is 15 residues. Germline V gene sequence: CDR1 SGHVS, CDR2 FQNEAQ. V was clipped by 1 base and J by 4 bases; unmatched bases: 6. CDR3 loop: CASSLGTGLGTEAFF. The CDR3 DNA reads TGTGCCAGCAGCTTAGGGACAGGTTTGGGCACTGAAGCTTTCTTT.

As concerns this clonotype: A much larger clone differs by one base, so this may be a read error. CDR3 sequence (DNA): TGCTGTGCTAGAGATCTTTTAGGACAGGGGTTTAGTTTGCCCTTGGGAAACATTCAGTACTTC. It is translated as CCARDLLGQGFSLPLGNIQYF. J is TRBJ2-4 and V is TRBV20-1; 9 bases agree with TRBD1. From germline, CDR1 is DFQATT and CDR2 SNEGSKA (reference sequence). There are 21 residues in the CDR3.

Turning to this clonotype: Germline is not matched at one junction end, which may reflect a read error. The chain recombines TRBV6-4 with TRBJ2-1, with a possible D match to TRBD2 (6 bases). The CDR3 is made up of 12 amino acids. CDR1 and CDR2 (germline): MRHNA, SNTAGT. The DNA for the CDR3 is TGTGCCAGCAGGGGACTTCACAATGAGCAGGTCTTC. Protein sequence: CASRGLHNEQVF.

This clonotype was seen a handful of times. The rearrangement joins TRBV10-3 to TRBJ2-7, with 8 bases that match TRBD2. V gave up 2 bases and J gave up 3 bases; unmatched junction bases: 3. The CDR3 length is 14 residues. CDR1 ENHRY and CDR2 SYGVKD come from the germline V gene. CDR3 sequence reads: CAISEAGGGYEQYF. The CDR3 DNA reads as TGTGCCATCAGTGAGGCGGGGGGCGGCTACGAGCAGTACTTC.

Many counts were recorded for this clonotype. This chain links TRBV12-3 or TRBV12-4 with TRBJ2-7; maybe TRBD2 (6 bases). The CDR3 is made up of 11 amino acids. The germline V and J ends were trimmed by 8 bases and 5 bases, with 10 bases remaining between them. The CDR3, as DNA: TGTGCCAGCCGGCGGGGCCACGAGCAGTACTTC. Amino acid sequence: CASRRGHEQYF.

This clonotype was counted many times. V gene TRBV7-2 combines with J gene TRBJ2-4; D possibly uses TRBD1 or TRBD2 (5 bases each). CDR3 size: 15 residues. V dropped 1 base and J dropped 3 bases, with 10 bases sitting between them. Germline V lookup: CDR1 SGHTA, CDR2 FQGNSA. The CDR3 region has the DNA TGTGCCAGCAGCTTAGTCGGGGACGGCAAAAACATTCAGTACTTC. The encoded protein is CASSLVGDGKNIQYF.

The rearrangement joins TRBV27 to TRBJ1-1, with TRBD1 as a possible D gene (6 bases). Germline V gives CDR1 MNHEY, CDR2 SMNVEV (reference sequence). CDR3 size: 15 residues. The V end was cut by 7 bases, the J end by 0 bases, with 15 bases between. Here the CDR3 reads CASNTRGAMNTEAFF. In DNA, the CDR3 is TGTGCCAGCAACACCCGGGGGGCAATGAACACTGAAGCTTTCTTT.

This clonotype was counted many times. The junction departs from germline at one end; a sequencing error may be responsible. The genes are TRBV12-3 or TRBV12-4 and TRBJ1-5; 7 bases are a match to TRBD1. This CDR3 comprises 15 residues. The CDR3 spells CASSLGGGLNQPQHF. In DNA form, the CDR3 reads TGTGCCAGCAGCTTAGGGGGCGGCCTAAATCAGCCCCAGCATTTT.

Concerning this clonotype itself: Possible read error: a much larger clone is one base away. The genes are TRBV4-1 and TRBJ2-4, with D possibly being TRBD2 (5 bases). CDR1 is MGHRA and CDR2 is YSYEKL in the germline V gene. CDR3 length: 17 residues. CDR3 sequence (DNA): TGCGCCAGCAGCCTAGACTCGTATACTCTAGCCGAAAACATTCAGTACTTC. This translates into CASSLDSYTLAENIQYF.

The V and J genes are TRBV25-1 and TRBJ1-6; D perhaps matches TRBD1 (5 bases). The ends were cut back, 3 bases at V and 12 bases at J, with 12 bases in the middle. Germline V lookup: CDR1 MGHDK, CDR2 SYGVNS. The CDR3 has 13 residues. The CDR3 here is CASSESERGPLHF. CDR3 in DNA: TGTGCCAGCAGTGAGTCAGAGAGGGGACCCCTCCACTTT.

The rearrangement joins TRBV27 to TRBJ2-7; 8 positions match TRBD2. Germline CDR1 reads MNHEY; CDR2 reads SMNVEV (reference sequence). The length of the CDR3 is 15 residues. V was clipped by 5 bases and J by 1 base; unmatched bases: 7. CDR3 sequence reads: CASSPGTRASYEQYF. CDR3 coding DNA: TGTGCCAGCAGTCCCGGGACTAGAGCTTCCTACGAGCAGTACTTC.

This clonotype appeared many times. The chain has TRBV7-8 and TRBJ2-3; 16 nucleotides align to TRBD2. The CDR3 consists of 19 residues. V gave up 2 bases and J gave up 3 bases; unmatched junction bases: 8. In germline, CDR1 is SGHVS, CDR2 FQNEAQ. The CDR3 nucleotides are TGTGCCAGCAGCTTATATACCGGGACTAGCGGGGGGGCAACAGATACGCAGTATTTT. It specifies CASSLYTGTSGGATDTQYF.

This clonotype was observed many times. The gene calls are TRBV7-9 and TRBJ1-1; D possibly corresponds to TRBD1 (6 bases). CDR3 length: 12 residues. Germline V CDR1 and CDR2: SEHNR, FQNEAQ (reference sequence). The germline V and J ends were trimmed by 7 bases and 5 bases, with 11 bases remaining between them. The CDR3 protein is CASTGVVTEAFF. The CDR3 coding sequence is TGTGCCAGCACAGGGGTGGTGACTGAAGCTTTCTTT. Full variable domain (rest looked up from reference TRBV7-9 and TRBJ1-1): DTGVSQNPRHKITKRGQNVTFRCDPISEHNRLYWYRQTLGQGPEFLTYFQNEAQLEKSRLLSDRFSAERPKGSFSTLEIQRTEQGDSAMYLCASTGVVTEAFFGQGTRLTVV.

This clonotype showed up just a few times. The rearrangement joins TRBV19 to TRBJ2-3; unclear D gene. From germline, CDR1 is LNHDA and CDR2 SQIVND (reference sequence). The V end was cut by 3 bases, the J end by 5 bases, with 9 bases between. This CDR3 region has 13 residues. The CDR3 DNA is TGTGCCAGTAGTATGATTCCGGAAGATACGCAGTATTTT. Translation: CASSMIPEDTQYF.

This clonotype was seen at least ten times. The genes are TRBV12-3 or TRBV12-4 and TRBJ2-5; D ambiguous. The CDR3 consists of 14 residues. V lost 6 bases to trimming and J lost 0 bases, with 11 bases between them. In nucleotides, the CDR3 is TGTGCCAGCAGCATCGACATTTACCAAGAGACCCAGTACTTC. Encoded protein: CASSIDIYQETQYF.